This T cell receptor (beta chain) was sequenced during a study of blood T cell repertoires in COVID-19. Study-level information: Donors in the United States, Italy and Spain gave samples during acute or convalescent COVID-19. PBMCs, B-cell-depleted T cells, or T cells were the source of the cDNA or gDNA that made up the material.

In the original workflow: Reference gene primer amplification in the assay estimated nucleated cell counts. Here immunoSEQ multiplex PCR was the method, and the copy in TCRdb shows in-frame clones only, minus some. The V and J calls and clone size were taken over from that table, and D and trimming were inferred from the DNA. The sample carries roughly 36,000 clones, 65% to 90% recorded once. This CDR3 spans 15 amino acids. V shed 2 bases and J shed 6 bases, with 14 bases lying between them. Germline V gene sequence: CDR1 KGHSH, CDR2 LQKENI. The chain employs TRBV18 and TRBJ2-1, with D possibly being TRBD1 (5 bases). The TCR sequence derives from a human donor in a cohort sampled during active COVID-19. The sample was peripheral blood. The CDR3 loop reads CASSPSFQGGNEQFF. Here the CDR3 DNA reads TGTGCCAGCTCACCATCCTTTCAGGGCGGCAATGAGCAGTTCTTC.